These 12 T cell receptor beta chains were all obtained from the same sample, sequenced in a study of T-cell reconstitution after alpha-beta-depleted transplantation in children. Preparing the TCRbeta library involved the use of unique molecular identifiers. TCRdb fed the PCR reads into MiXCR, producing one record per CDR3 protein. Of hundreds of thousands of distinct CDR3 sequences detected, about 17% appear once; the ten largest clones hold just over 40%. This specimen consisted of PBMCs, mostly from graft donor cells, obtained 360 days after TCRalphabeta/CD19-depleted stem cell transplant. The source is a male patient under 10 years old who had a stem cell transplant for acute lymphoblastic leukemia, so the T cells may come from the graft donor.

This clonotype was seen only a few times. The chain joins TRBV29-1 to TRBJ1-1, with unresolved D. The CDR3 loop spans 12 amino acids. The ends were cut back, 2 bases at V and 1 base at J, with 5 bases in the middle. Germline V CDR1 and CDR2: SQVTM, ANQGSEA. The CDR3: CSVETENTEAFF. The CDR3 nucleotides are TGCAGCGTTGAAACAGAGAACACTGAAGCTTTCTTT. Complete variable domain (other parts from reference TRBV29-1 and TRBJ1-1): SAVISQKPSRDICQRGTSLTIQCQVDSQVTMMFWYRQQPGQSLTLIATANQGSEATYESGFVIDKFPISRPNLTFSTLTVSNMSPEDSSIYLCSVETENTEAFFGQGTRLTVV.

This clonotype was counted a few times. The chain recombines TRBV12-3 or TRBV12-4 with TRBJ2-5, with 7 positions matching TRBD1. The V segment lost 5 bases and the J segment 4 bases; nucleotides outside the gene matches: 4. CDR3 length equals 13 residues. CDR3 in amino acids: CASSQGGPETQYF. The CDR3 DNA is TGTGCCAGCAGTCAAGGGGGCCCAGAGACCCAGTACTTC.

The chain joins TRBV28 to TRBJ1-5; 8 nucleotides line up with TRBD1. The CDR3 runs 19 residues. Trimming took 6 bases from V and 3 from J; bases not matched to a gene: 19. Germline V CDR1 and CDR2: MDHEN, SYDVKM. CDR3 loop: CASRHTRTGNLRFNQPQHF. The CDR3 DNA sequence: TGTGCCAGCAGACACACTCGGACAGGGAACCTTCGATTCAATCAGCCCCAGCATTTT.

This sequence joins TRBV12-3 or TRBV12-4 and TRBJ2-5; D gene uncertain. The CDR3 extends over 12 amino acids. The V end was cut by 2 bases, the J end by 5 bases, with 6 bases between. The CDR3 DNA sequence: TGTGCCAGCAGTTTAAATTGGGAGACCCAGTACTTC. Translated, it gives CASSLNWETQYF.

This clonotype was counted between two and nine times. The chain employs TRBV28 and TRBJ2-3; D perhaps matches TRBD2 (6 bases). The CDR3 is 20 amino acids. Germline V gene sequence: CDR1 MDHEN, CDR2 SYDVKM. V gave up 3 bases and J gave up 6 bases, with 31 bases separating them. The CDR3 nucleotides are TGTGCCAGCAGTTTCCCGCCAGTTAGGACGACTAGTACCGCGTGGGATACGCAGTATTTT. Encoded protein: CASSFPPVRTTSTAWDTQYF.

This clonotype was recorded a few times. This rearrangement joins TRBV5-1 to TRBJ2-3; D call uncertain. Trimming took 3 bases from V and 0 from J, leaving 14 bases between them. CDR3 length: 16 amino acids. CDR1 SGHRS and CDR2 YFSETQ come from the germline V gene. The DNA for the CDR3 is TGCGCCAGCAGCTACCTCAGAAAAGGGAGCACAGATACGCAGTATTTT. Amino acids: CASSYLRKGSTDTQYF.

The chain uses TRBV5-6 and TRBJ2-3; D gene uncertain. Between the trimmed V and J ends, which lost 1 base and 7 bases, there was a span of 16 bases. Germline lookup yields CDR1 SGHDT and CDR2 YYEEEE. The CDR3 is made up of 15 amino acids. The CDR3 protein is CASSLTAAYGYTQYF. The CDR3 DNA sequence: TGTGCCAGCAGCTTGACGGCCGCTTATGGATATACGCAGTATTTT.

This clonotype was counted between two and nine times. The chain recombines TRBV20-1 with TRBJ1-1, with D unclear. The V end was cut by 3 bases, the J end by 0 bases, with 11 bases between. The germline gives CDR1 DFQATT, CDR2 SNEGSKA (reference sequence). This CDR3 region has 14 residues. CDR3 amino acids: CSASGHTVNTEAFF. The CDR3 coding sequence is TGCAGTGCTAGCGGCCATACAGTGAACACTGAAGCTTTCTTT.

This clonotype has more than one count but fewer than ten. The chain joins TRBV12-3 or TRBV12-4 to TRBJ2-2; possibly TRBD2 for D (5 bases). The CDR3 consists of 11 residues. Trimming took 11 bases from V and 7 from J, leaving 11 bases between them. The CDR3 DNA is TGTGCCGGAGGTGGTATCGGGGAGCTGTTTTTT. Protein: CAGGGIGELFF.

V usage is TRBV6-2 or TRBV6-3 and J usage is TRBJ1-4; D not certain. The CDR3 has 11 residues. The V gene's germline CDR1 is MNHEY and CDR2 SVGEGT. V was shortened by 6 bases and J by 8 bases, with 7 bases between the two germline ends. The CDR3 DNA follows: TGTGCCAGCAGCCGCAAGGAAAAACTGTTTTTT. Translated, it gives CASSRKEKLFF.

Here the CDR3 DNA reads TGTGCCAGCAGCTCGACGGACCGTCTGAACACTGAAGCTTTCTTT. As protein: CASSSTDRLNTEAFF. The rearrangement uses TRBV5-6 and TRBJ1-1, with D hard to call. The CDR3 extends over 15 amino acids. Deletions cut 3 bases from V and 0 bases from J, with 12 bases between. Germline V CDR1 and CDR2: SGHDT, YYEEEE.

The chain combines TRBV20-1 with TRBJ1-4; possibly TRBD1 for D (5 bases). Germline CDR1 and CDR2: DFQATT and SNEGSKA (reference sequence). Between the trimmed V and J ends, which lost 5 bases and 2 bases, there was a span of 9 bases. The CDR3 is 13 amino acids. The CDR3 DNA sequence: TGCAGTGCTTCCAGGGCGACTAATGAAAAACTGTTTTTT. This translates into CSASRATNEKLFF.